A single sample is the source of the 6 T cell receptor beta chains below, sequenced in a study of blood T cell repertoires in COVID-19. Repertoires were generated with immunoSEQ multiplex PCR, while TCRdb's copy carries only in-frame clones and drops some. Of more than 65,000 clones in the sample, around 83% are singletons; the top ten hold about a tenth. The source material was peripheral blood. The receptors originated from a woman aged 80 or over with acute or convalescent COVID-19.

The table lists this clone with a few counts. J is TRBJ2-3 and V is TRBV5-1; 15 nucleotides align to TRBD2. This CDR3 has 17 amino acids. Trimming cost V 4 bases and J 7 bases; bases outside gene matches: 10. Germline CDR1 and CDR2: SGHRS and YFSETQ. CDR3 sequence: CASSRNPGTSGGNTQYF. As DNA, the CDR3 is TGCGCCAGCAGCAGAAATCCCGGGACTAGCGGGGGGAATACGCAGTATTTT.

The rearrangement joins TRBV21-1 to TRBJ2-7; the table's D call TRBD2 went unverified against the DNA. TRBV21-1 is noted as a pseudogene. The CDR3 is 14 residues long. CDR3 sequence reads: CASSLARDSREQYF. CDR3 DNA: TGTGCCAGCAGCCTAGCAAGGGACTCCAGGGAGCAGTACTTC.

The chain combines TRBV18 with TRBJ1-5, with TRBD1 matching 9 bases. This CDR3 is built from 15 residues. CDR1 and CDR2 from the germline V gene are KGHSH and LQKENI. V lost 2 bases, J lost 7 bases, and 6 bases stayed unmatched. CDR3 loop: CASSPKTGGQQPQHF. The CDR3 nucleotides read TGTGCCAGCTCACCAAAGACAGGGGGTCAACAGCCCCAGCATTTT.

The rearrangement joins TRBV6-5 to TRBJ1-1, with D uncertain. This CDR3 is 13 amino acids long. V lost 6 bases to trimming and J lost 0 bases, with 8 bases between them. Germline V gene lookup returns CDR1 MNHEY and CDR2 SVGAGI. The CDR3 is CASRSGVNTEAFF. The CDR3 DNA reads TGTGCCAGCAGATCCGGGGTGAACACTGAAGCTTTCTTT.

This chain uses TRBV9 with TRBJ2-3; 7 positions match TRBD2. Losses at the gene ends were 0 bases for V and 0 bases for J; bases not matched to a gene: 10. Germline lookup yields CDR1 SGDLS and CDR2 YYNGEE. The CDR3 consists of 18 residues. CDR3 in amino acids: CASSVGASGDPSTDTQYF. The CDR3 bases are TGTGCCAGCAGCGTAGGGGCTAGCGGAGATCCTAGCACAGATACGCAGTATTTT.

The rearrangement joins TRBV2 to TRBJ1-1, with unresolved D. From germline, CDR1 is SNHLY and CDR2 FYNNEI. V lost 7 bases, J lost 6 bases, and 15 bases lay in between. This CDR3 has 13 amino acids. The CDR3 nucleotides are TGTGCCAGCAAAACACGGGGAGGTGCTGAAGCTTTCTTT. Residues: CASKTRGGAEAFF. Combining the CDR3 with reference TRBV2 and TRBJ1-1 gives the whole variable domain EPEVTQTPSHQVTQMGQEVILRCVPISNHLYFYWYRQILGQKVEFLVSFYNNEISEKSEIFDDQFSVERPDGSNFTLKIRSTKLEDSAMYFCASKTRGGAEAFFGQGTRLTVV.